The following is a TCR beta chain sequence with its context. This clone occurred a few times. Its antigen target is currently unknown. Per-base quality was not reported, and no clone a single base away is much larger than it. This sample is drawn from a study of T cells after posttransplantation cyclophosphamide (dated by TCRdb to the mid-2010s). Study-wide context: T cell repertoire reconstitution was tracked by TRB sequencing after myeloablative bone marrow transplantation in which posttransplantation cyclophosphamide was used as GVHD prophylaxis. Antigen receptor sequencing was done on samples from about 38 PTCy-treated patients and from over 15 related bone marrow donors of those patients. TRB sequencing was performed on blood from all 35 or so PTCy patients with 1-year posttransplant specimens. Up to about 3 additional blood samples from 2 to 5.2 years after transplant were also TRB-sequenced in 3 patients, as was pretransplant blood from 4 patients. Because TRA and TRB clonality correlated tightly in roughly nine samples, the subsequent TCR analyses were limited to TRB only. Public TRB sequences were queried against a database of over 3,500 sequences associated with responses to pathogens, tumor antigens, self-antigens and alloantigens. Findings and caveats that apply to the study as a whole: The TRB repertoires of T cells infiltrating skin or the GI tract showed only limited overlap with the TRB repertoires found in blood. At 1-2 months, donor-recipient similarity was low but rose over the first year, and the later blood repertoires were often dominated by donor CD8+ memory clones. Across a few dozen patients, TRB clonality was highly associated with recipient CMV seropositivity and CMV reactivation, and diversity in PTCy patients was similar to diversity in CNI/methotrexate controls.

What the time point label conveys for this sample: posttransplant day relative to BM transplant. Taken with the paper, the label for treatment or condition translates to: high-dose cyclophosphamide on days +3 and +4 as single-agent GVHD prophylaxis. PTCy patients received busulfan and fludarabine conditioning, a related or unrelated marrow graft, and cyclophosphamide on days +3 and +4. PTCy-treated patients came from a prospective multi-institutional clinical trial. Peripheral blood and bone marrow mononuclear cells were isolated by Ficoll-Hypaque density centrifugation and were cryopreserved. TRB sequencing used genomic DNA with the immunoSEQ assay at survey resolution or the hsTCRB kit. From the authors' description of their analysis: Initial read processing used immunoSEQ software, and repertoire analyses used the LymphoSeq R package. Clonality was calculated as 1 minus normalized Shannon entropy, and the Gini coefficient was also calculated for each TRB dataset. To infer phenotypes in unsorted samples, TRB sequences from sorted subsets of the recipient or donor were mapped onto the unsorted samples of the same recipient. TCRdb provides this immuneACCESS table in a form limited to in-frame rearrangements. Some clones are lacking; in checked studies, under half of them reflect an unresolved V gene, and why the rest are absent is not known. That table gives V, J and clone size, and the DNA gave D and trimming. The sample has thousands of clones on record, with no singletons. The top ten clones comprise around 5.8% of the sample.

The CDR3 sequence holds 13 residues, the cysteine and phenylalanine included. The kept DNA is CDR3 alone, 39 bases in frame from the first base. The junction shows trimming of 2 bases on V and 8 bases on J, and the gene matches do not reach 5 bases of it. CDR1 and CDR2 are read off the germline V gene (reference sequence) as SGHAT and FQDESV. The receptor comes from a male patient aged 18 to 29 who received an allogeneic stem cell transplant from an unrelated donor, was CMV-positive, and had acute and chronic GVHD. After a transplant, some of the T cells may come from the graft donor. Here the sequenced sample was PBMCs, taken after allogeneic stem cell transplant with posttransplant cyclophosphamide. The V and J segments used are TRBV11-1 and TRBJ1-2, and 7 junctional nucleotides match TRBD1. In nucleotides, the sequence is TGTGCCAGCAGCTTACCAGGGGGAGAGGGCTACACCTTC. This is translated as CASSLPGGEGYTF.